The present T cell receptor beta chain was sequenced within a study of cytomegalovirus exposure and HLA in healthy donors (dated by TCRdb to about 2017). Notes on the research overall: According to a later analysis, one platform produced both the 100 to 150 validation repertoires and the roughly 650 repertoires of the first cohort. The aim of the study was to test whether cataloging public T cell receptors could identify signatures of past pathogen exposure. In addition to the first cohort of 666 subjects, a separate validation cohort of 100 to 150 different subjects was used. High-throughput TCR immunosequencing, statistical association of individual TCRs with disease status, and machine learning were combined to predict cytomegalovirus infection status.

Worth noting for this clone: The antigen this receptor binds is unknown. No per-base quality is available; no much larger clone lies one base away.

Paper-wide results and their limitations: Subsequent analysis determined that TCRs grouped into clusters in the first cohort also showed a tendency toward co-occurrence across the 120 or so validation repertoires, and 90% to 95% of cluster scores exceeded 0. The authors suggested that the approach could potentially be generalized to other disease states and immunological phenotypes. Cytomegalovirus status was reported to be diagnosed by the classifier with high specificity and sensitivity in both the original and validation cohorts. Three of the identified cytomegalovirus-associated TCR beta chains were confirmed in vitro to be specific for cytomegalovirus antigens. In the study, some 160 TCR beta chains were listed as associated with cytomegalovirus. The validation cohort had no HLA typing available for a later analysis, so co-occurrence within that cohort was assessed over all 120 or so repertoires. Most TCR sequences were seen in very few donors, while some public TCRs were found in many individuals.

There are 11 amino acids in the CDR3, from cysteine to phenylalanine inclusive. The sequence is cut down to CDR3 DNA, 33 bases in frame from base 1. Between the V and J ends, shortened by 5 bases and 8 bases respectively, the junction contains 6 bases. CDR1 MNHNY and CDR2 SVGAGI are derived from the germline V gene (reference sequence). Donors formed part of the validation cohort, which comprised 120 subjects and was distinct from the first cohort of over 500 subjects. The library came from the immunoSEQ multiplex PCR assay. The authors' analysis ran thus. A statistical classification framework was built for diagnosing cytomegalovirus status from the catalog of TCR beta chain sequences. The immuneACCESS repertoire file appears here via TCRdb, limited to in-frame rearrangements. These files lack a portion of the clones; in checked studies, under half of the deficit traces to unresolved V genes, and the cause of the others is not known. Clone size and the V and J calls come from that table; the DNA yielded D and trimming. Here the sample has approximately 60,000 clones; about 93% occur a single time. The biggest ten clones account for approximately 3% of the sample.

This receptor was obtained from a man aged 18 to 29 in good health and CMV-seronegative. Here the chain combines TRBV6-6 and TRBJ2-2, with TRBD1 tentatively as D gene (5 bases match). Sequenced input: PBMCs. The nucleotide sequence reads TGTGCCAGCAGTCAGGGAGGGGAGCTGTTTTTT. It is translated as CASSQGGELFF.